Listed below are T cell receptor beta chains from one sample, sequenced in a study of cytomegalovirus exposure and HLA in healthy donors. Assay: immunoSEQ multiplex PCR; the TCRdb copy retains only in-frame clones and omits some. There are 200,000 or so clones in the sample; 84% occur only once, and 0.26% lies in the top ten. Source material: PBMCs. Receptor source: a boy younger than 18 in good health and CMV-seronegative. Both conserved end residues are part of each CDR3. The order of the fields is clone size, J gene, V gene, D gene, CDR3 DNA, CDR3 protein. A D gene is named only where the DNA matches it firmly. Only some rows state a clone size, as once, few, many or a class for expanded clones.

>NA|TRBJ1-1|TRBV11-2|NA
TGTGCCAGCAGCTTCATGAACACTGAAGCTTTCTTT
CASSFMNTEAFF
>NA|TRBJ2-1|TRBV19|NA
TGTGCCAGTAGTATAGACGGGTGGTACAATGAGCAGTTCTTC
CASSIDGWYNEQFF
>few|TRBJ2-7|TRBV6-1|NA
TGTGCCAGCAGTGTAAACAGGGATTACGAGCAGTACTTC
CASSVNRDYEQYF
>NA|TRBJ2-7|TRBV29-1|NA
TGCAGCGTTAGCGGTACAGGGACCTACGAGCAGTACTTC
CSVSGTGTYEQYF
>NA|TRBJ2-7|TRBV5-1|TRBD2
TGCGCCAGCAGCCCTAGGACTAGCGGGCGATACGAGCAGTACTTC
CASSPRTSGRYEQYF
>NA|TRBJ2-3|TRBV2|NA
TGTGCCAGCAGTTGGGCCTTCAAGAGCACAGATACGCAGTATTTT
CASSWAFKSTDTQYF
>NA|TRBJ1-5|TRBV27|NA
TGTGCCAGCAGTCGTGGGACTCTCGGGCGGGAGCATTTT
CASSRGTLGREHF
>few|TRBJ2-1|TRBV5-1|NA
TGCGCCAGCAGCTTGGCCATGGTAGCGAATCAAGCCCCCAATGAGCAGTTCTTC
CASSLAMVANQAPNEQFF
>NA|TRBJ1-2|TRBV6-1|NA
TGTGCCAGCACAACAGGGAGCGGCTATGGCTACACCTTC
CASTTGSGYGYTF
>NA|TRBJ2-2|TRBV9|TRBD2
TGTGCCAGCAGCGTCACTAGCGGCACCGGGGAGCTGTTTTTT
CASSVTSGTGELFF
>NA|TRBJ2-3|TRBV4-1|TRBD2
TGCGCCAGCAGCCAGGAGGGACTAGCGGGTGCGGATACGCAGTATTTT
CASSQEGLAGADTQYF
>few|TRBJ2-3|TRBV5-1|NA
TGCGCCAGCTCCCGGACTAGCACAGATACGCAGTATTTT
CASSRTSTDTQYF
>NA|TRBJ2-1|TRBV6-4|TRBD2
TGTGCCACTGGAGTGATAGCGGGAGAGGGCTCCTACAATGAGCAGTTCTTC
CATGVIAGEGSYNEQFF
>few|TRBJ1-6|TRBV4-3|NA
TGCGCCAGCAGCCCGGGTCGCCTAAATTCACCCCTCCACTTT
CASSPGRLNSPLHF
>once|TRBJ1-4|TRBV29-1|TRBD1
TGCAGCGTTTTAGACAGGGTAACTAATGAAAAACTGTTTTTT
CSVLDRVTNEKLFF
>NA|TRBJ1-5|TRBV7-2|NA
TGTGCCAGCAGCCCGACTCTTAGCAATCAGCCCCAGCATTTT
CASSPTLSNQPQHF
>NA|TRBJ2-1|TRBV4-1|TRBD1
TGCGCCAGCAGCCAAGGGACAGGGGGCGGTTGGACCTACAATGAGCAGTTCTTC
CASSQGTGGGWTYNEQFF
>NA|TRBJ2-7|TRBV4-1|TRBD1
TGCGCCAGCAGCATGGGACAGGGGTTTTCCTACGAGCAGTACTTC
CASSMGQGFSYEQYF
>NA|TRBJ1-1|TRBV5-1|NA
TGCGCCAGTAAAAAGAGTAGCACTGAAGCTTTCTTT
CASKKSSTEAFF
>NA|TRBJ1-1|TRBV10-3|NA
TGTGCCGCTAAGCAGGGTTACCCCCGCATGAACACTGAAGCTTTCTTT
CAAKQGYPRMNTEAFF
>NA|TRBJ2-7|TRBV28|TRBD1
TGTGCCAGCAGTTCACAGGGGGGATACGAGCAGTACTTC
CASSSQGGYEQYF
>few|TRBJ1-5|TRBV4-1|NA
TGCGCCAGCAGCCAAGTTGTCTGGCGGGTCCCGCCCCAGCATTTT
CASSQVVWRVPPQHF
>NA|TRBJ2-2|TRBV11-2|TRBD1
TGTGCCAGCAGCAAAGGGACAGGGGCCAACACCGGGGAGCTGTTTTTT
CASSKGTGANTGELFF
>NA|TRBJ2-3|TRBV9|NA
TGTGCCAGCAGCCCGGCAGCGGACTTCACAGATACGCAGTATTTT
CASSPAADFTDTQYF
>NA|TRBJ2-5|TRBV9|TRBD2
TGTGCCAGCAATCCCGGGACTAGCTATGAGACCCAGTACTTC
CASNPGTSYETQYF
>NA|TRBJ1-1|TRBV9|NA
TGTGCCAGCAGCGTAGGATGGGGCGTCACTGAAGCTTTCTTT
CASSVGWGVTEAFF
>NA|TRBJ1-2|TRBV5-1|TRBD1
TGCGCCAGCAGCTTTCGGCCCCTACCGGGACAGAGTGGGAGCTACACCTTC
CASSFRPLPGQSGSYTF
>few|TRBJ1-1|TRBV7-7|NA
TGTGCTAGCAGCCGGACTCTGAACACTGAAGCTTTCTTT
CASSRTLNTEAFF
>NA|TRBJ1-2|TRBV7-2|NA
TGTGCCAGCAGCTTAGGAGGGGGCTATGGCTACACCTTC
CASSLGGGYGYTF
>few|TRBJ2-3|TRBV2|TRBD2
TGTGCCAGCAGTGAAGTAGGTCTAGCGGGGGGCCTTGACACAGATACGCAGTATTTT
CASSEVGLAGGLDTDTQYF
>NA|TRBJ2-2|TRBV10-3|TRBD1
TGTGCCGTCTGTCCGACAGGGGGTGGGACCGGGGAGCTGTTTTTT
CAVCPTGGGTGELFF
>NA|TRBJ1-3|TRBV30|NA
TGTGCCTGGAGTGTACAGGGCTCTGGAAACACCATATATTTT
CAWSVQGSGNTIYF
>NA|TRBJ2-7|TRBV29-1|TRBD2
TGCAGCGTCGGGGGGGGGTCCTACGAGCAGTACTTC
CSVGGGSYEQYF
>NA|TRBJ2-1|TRBV27|TRBD2
TGTGCCACCTCTGAACCTCTAGCGGGACCTTACAATGAGCAGTTCTTC
CATSEPLAGPYNEQFF
>few|TRBJ2-7|TRBV5-1|TRBD1
TGCGCCAGCAGCTCCGGGACAGGGATATACGAGCAGTACTTC
CASSSGTGIYEQYF
>NA|TRBJ2-3|TRBV6-4|TRBD2
TGTGCCAGCAGTGAGCGGGAGACAGATACGCAGTATTTT
CASSERETDTQYF
>NA|TRBJ2-7|TRBV27|TRBD1
TGTGCCAGCAGTTCCCCCCGAGGGCGACAGGGGAGCTCCTACGAGCAGTACTTC
CASSSPRGRQGSSYEQYF
>NA|TRBJ1-2|TRBV5-1|TRBD1
TGCGCCAGCAGCTCGGCGGACAGGGAGTATGGCTACACCTTC
CASSSADREYGYTF
>NA|TRBJ1-1|TRBV5-5|TRBD1
TGTGCCAGCAGCTGGGCAGCGACAGGGGTGAACACTGAAGCTTTCTTT
CASSWAATGVNTEAFF
>few|TRBJ1-1|TRBV7-9|NA
TGTGCCAGCAGCTTAAAACAGGGTAACACTGAAGCTTTCTTT
CASSLKQGNTEAFF
>NA|TRBJ1-4|TRBV18|TRBD1
TGTGCCAGCTCACCTCCGGGACAGGGAGGAGAAAAACTGTTTTTT
CASSPPGQGGEKLFF
>NA|TRBJ1-2|TRBV7-9|NA
TGTGCCAGCAGCTTAGCAGGCAGGGCCTATGGCTACACCTTC
CASSLAGRAYGYTF
>NA|TRBJ1-5|TRBV7-8|TRBD1
TGTGCCAGCAGTAGCGGGACAGGGCCGAATCAGCCCCAGCATTTT
CASSSGTGPNQPQHF
>NA|TRBJ1-2|TRBV9|TRBD1
TGTGCCAGCAGCCCCCAGGGGGCGCTGAGCTATGGCTACACCTTC
CASSPQGALSYGYTF
>once|TRBJ1-2|TRBV6-5|TRBD1
TGTGCCAGCAGTAACAGGGGGCTGATGTATGGCTACACCTTC
CASSNRGLMYGYTF